Sequencing of this T cell receptor (beta chain) was carried out in a study of OX40 agonist ivuxolimab in advanced cancers. General study points: Antigen targets of the expanded peripheral T cells went undetermined. Clonal expansion in partial responders at 0.1-3.0 mg/kg ranked among the lowest.

Patients had blood sampled at baseline and again on cycle 4 day 1 and cycle 7 day 1. On this clone itself: The antigen is undetermined.

Profiling relied on immunoSEQ multiplex PCR, and the TCRdb table lists in-frame clones only, not all of them. The table has roughly 50,000 clones, 86% seen once; the top ten hold about 1%. The TCR was taken from an adult with an advanced solid tumor such as melanoma, head and neck, liver or kidney cancer. Sample: CD4+ or CD8+ T cells sorted from blood, taken in a trial of the OX40 agonist ivuxolimab.

The CDR3 spells CASSEQLAGAINEQFF. The CDR3 DNA reads as TGTGCCAGCAGTGAACAGTTAGCGGGGGCCATAAATGAGCAGTTCTTC. The rearrangement joins TRBV6-1 to TRBJ2-1; 9 nucleotides line up with TRBD2. This CDR3 spans 16 amino acids. With 2 bases clipped from V and 7 bases from J, the junction kept 9 bases outside the gene matches. Looked up from germline, CDR1 is MNHNS and CDR2 is SASEGT.